The 26 T cell receptor beta chains listed next were all sequenced from one sample in a study of blood T cell repertoires in COVID-19. TCRdb keeps only in-frame clones here, not all; method: immunoSEQ multiplex PCR. The sample has fewer than 70,000 clones, roughly 80% seen once. The sequencing sample was made of peripheral blood. Receptors originate from a man between 50 and 59 years old with active COVID-19.

The gene calls are TRBV6-6 and TRBJ2-2; 12 bases map to TRBD2. Unmatched junction bases numbered 2, after V lost 4 bases and J lost 5 bases. CDR3 length: 15 amino acids. Germline assignment: CDR1 MNHNY and CDR2 SVGAGI (reference sequence). CDR3 nucleotides: TGTGCCAGCAGTTCCGGGACTAGCGGGACCGGGGAGCTGTTTTTT. Its protein is CASSSGTSGTGELFF.

This clone occurred a few times. The V gene is TRBV12-3 or TRBV12-4, the J gene TRBJ2-5; the D gene is possibly TRBD2 (6 bases). This CDR3 spans 13 amino acids. Trimming pared 6 bases from V and 4 bases from J, leaving 12 bases between. CDR3 region: CASSRGTSETQYF. The CDR3 DNA follows: TGTGCCAGCAGCCGCGGGACCTCAGAGACCCAGTACTTC.

The genes are TRBV5-6 and TRBJ2-7; D gene uncertain. The V end lost 0 bases, the J end lost 7 bases, and 17 bases lay between the germline ends. CDR3 size: 15 residues. The germline gives CDR1 SGHDT, CDR2 YYEEEE. The CDR3 bases are TGTGCCAGCAGCTTGGTGAGGTCCCCTCCGGATGAGCAGTACTTC. Its translation is CASSLVRSPPDEQYF.

This rearrangement joins TRBV19 to TRBJ1-5; tentatively, D is TRBD1 (6 bases). The CDR3 is 15 amino acids. Germline V lookup: CDR1 LNHDA, CDR2 SQIVND (reference sequence). V was trimmed by 3 bases and J by 6 bases, leaving 15 bases between them. The chain's CDR3 is CASSIGRGRAQPQHF. Here the CDR3 DNA reads TGTGCCAGTAGTATTGGCAGGGGACGCGCTCAGCCCCAGCATTTT.

The V gene is TRBV4-3, the J gene TRBJ2-4; the D is unclear. Germline CDR1 LGHNA, CDR2 YSLEER. The V end lost 0 bases, the J end lost 7 bases, and 13 bases lay between the germline ends. The CDR3 has 15 amino acids. CDR3: CASSQDPAGPNIQYF. The DNA for the CDR3 is TGCGCCAGCAGCCAAGATCCCGCAGGTCCGAACATTCAGTACTTC.

The genes are TRBV30 and TRBJ2-3; TRBD1 might be the D (5 bases). CDR3 length: 15 amino acids. Germline CDR1 is GTSNPN and CDR2 is SVGIG (reference sequence). Trimming pared 7 bases from V and 1 base from J, leaving 18 bases between. Here the CDR3 DNA reads TGTGCCTCCAATAAGGGCCAGGGCCGCACAGATACGCAGTATTTT. As protein: CASNKGQGRTDTQYF.

The rearrangement links TRBV11-2 to TRBJ1-1; D gene ambiguous. V was pared by 4 bases and J by 11 bases, with 11 bases between. Germline V lookup: CDR1 SGHAT, CDR2 FQNNGV. CDR3 length: 11 residues. The CDR3 bases are TGTGCCAGCAGCTCCGGTACCGTGGCTTTCTTT. This codes for CASSSGTVAFF.

The chain carries TRBV29-1 and TRBJ2-1; D not certain. This CDR3 has 14 residues. The V gene lost 8 bases and the J gene lost 0 bases, with 14 bases spanning the gap. The V gene's germline CDR1 is SQVTM and CDR2 ANQGSEA. Here the CDR3 DNA reads TGCAGCCTTTCGCAGTCTAGCTCCTACAATGAGCAGTTCTTC. Translation gives CSLSQSSSYNEQFF.

The genes are TRBV5-4 and TRBJ2-3; 8 bases map to TRBD2. V lost 4 bases, J lost 3 bases, and 7 bases stayed unmatched. This CDR3 has 15 amino acids. Germline V gene data show CDR1 as SGHNT and CDR2 as YYREEE (reference sequence). The CDR3 spells CASSRPGLETDTQYF. The DNA of the CDR3 is TGTGCCAGCAGCAGGCCGGGACTAGAGACAGATACGCAGTATTTT.

The CDR3 loop reads CAWSVRGSWRQPQHF. The CDR3, as DNA: TGTGCCTGGAGTGTACGGGGGAGCTGGCGTCAGCCCCAGCATTTT. V gene TRBV30 combines with J gene TRBJ1-5; D might be TRBD1 (5 bases). Germline V gene lookup returns CDR1 GTSNPN and CDR2 SVGIG (reference sequence). This CDR3 is 15 amino acids long. V lost 0 bases and J 6 bases, leaving 15 bases between the germline ends.

This clone was observed once. This rearrangement joins TRBV24-1 to TRBJ2-5; possible D gene TRBD1, 6 bases. Trimming stripped 8 bases from V and 3 bases from J, with 15 bases between. The CDR3 has 14 amino acids. Germline V gene lookup returns CDR1 KGHDR and CDR2 SFDVKD. The CDR3 DNA reads TGTGCCACCATGAACAGGGAGAGAGAAGAGACCCAGTACTTC. Translation: CATMNREREETQYF.

V usage is TRBV13 and J usage is TRBJ2-1, with TRBD2 identical over 12 bases. V shed 5 bases and J 2 bases; nucleotides not matched to a gene: 1. Germline V gene data show CDR1 as PRHDT and CDR2 as FYEKMQ (reference sequence). This CDR3 is 15 amino acids long. The CDR3 DNA sequence: TGTGCCAGCAGCCCTAGCGGGAGGGCCTACAATGAGCAGTTCTTC. It codes for CASSPSGRAYNEQFF.

J is TRBJ2-7 and V is TRBV19; the D gene is possibly TRBD2 (6 bases). The CDR3 has 15 residues. Between the trimmed V and J ends, which lost 5 bases and 5 bases, there was a span of 19 bases. The germline CDR1 and CDR2 sequences are LNHDA and SQIVND (reference sequence). This CDR3 is CASSFRSSDADEQYF. For the CDR3, the DNA is TGTGCCAGTAGTTTTAGGTCTAGCGATGCTGACGAGCAGTACTTC.

The chain joins TRBV5-1 to TRBJ1-3, with TRBD1 identical over 8 bases. The CDR3 is 13 residues long. With 3 bases clipped from V and 14 bases from J, the junction kept 10 bases outside the gene matches. Germline V gene sequence: CDR1 SGHRS, CDR2 YFSETQ. CDR3 loop: CASSYETGATVYF. CDR3 bases: TGCGCCAGCAGCTACGAGACAGGGGCGACAGTATATTTT.

This clone was counted a single time. The chain recombines TRBV7-9 with TRBJ2-1; perhaps TRBD1 as D (6 bases). Germline V CDR1 and CDR2: SEHNR, FQNEAQ (reference sequence). Trimming cost V 4 bases and J 3 bases, with 19 bases left between them. CDR3 length equals 17 residues. CDR3 in amino acids: CASSSGEGSIYYNEQFF. Written as DNA, the CDR3 is TGTGCCAGCAGCTCAGGGGAAGGATCTATTTACTACAATGAGCAGTTCTTC.

This clone was counted between two and nine times. The V gene is TRBV7-2, the J gene TRBJ1-3, with 7 bases matching TRBD1. This CDR3 is built from 16 residues. Germline-derived CDR1 and CDR2 are SGHTA and FQGNSA. Trimming at V came to 5 bases and at J to 1 base, leaving 8 bases not matched to a gene. The CDR3 DNA sequence: TGTGCCAGCAGCCCACAGGGGCCCTTTTCTGGAAACACCATATATTTT. This codes for CASSPQGPFSGNTIYF.

J is TRBJ1-5 and V is TRBV19, with 9 bases matching TRBD1. Germline trimming cut 2 bases from V and 2 bases from J; bases unmatched to any gene: 4. The CDR3 contains 16 residues. Germline CDR1 reads LNHDA; CDR2 reads SQIVND (reference sequence). CDR3: CASSIRTGVGNQPQHF. CDR3 nucleotide sequence: TGTGCCAGTAGTATAAGGACAGGGGTAGGCAATCAGCCCCAGCATTTT.

The V call is TRBV2, the J call TRBJ1-1, with D uncertain. V was shortened by 4 bases and J by 2 bases, with 5 bases between the two germline ends. The CDR3 is 12 amino acids. Per germline, CDR1 SNHLY and CDR2 FYNNEI. This chain's CDR3 is CASSVRNTEAFF. CDR3 bases: TGTGCCAGCAGTGTCAGAAACACTGAAGCTTTCTTT.

This rearrangement joins TRBV20-1 to TRBJ2-7, with D perhaps matching TRBD2 (5 bases). Germline assignment: CDR1 DFQATT and CDR2 SNEGSKA (reference sequence). The CDR3 sequence is 11 residues long. The germline V and J ends were trimmed by 2 bases and 5 bases, with 7 bases remaining between them. CDR3 amino acids: CSARSGNEQYF. The CDR3 DNA follows: TGCAGTGCTAGATCGGGAAACGAGCAGTACTTC.

The chain has TRBV18 and TRBJ1-2; D uncertain. Germline CDR1 reads KGHSH; CDR2 reads LQKENI. Trimming pared 6 bases from V and 5 bases from J, leaving 28 bases between. The CDR3 covers 18 residues. The CDR3 DNA follows: TGTGCCAGCTCCCAACTTGGCCTGGGCCAAAGCCGACTATATGGCTACACCTTC. Residues: CASSQLGLGQSRLYGYTF.

The chain uses TRBV7-9 and TRBJ1-2, with D possibly TRBD1 on 5 matching bases. CDR1 SEHNR and CDR2 FQNEAQ come from the germline V gene (reference sequence). Between the trimmed V and J ends, which lost 5 bases and 2 bases, there was a span of 21 bases. The CDR3 loop spans 17 amino acids. CDR3 sequence reads: CASSLGQIRTLNYGYTF. CDR3 coding DNA: TGTGCCAGCAGCCTGGGGCAGATAAGAACGTTAAACTATGGCTACACCTTC.

The CDR3 coding sequence is TGTGCCAGCAGCTTCACAGGGGGCGCGGGGCCCCAGCATTTT. It specifies CASSFTGGAGPQHF. The rearrangement links TRBV7-6 to TRBJ1-5; TRBD1 matches at 9 bases. With 3 bases clipped from V and 9 bases from J, the junction kept 6 bases outside the gene matches. The CDR3 is 14 amino acids. Germline CDR1 and CDR2: SGHVS and FNYEAQ.

This rearrangement joins TRBV12-3 or TRBV12-4 to TRBJ2-1; D gene uncertain. The CDR3 is made up of 11 amino acids. Trimming cost V 6 bases and J 4 bases, with 4 bases left between them. In DNA form, the CDR3 reads TGTGCCAGCAGCAGATACAATGAGCAGTTCTTC. Translation: CASSRYNEQFF.

This chain joins TRBV15 and TRBJ2-2; 7 bases map to TRBD2. V shed 0 bases, J shed 5 bases, and the junction held 6 bases outside the gene matches. CDR3 length: 16 amino acids. From germline, CDR1 is LNHNV and CDR2 YYDKDF (reference sequence). CDR3 coding DNA: TGTGCCACCAGCAGAGAAGCGGGGTCGGGGACCGGGGAGCTGTTTTTT. Its translation: CATSREAGSGTGELFF. The whole variable domain, remainder taken from reference TRBV15 and TRBJ2-2, is DAMVIQNPRYQVTQFGKPVTLSCSQTLNHNVMYWYQQKSSQAPKLLFHYYDKDFNNEADTPDNFQSRRPNTSFCFLDIRSPGLGDTAMYLCATSREAGSGTGELFFGEGSRLTVL.

A few counts support this clone. The chain joins TRBV7-9 to TRBJ1-6; no definite D call. This CDR3 has 15 residues. Germline V gene lookup returns CDR1 SEHNR and CDR2 FQNEAQ (reference sequence). V shed 5 bases and J shed 6 bases, with 14 bases lying between them. In nucleotides, the CDR3 is TGTGCCAGCAGCCTATTGCACGGGAGTAATTCACCCCTCCACTTT. It yields the protein CASSLLHGSNSPLHF.

This clone has more than one count but fewer than ten. The chain recombines TRBV7-8 with TRBJ2-7; a possible D gene is TRBD1 (6 bases). This CDR3 comprises 14 residues. Germline assignment: CDR1 SGHVS and CDR2 FQNEAQ. The V end lost 7 bases, the J end lost 0 bases, and 13 bases lay between the germline ends. CDR3 amino acids: CASTSGTLSYEQYF. The CDR3 DNA reads as TGTGCCAGCACCTCCGGGACACTCTCCTACGAGCAGTACTTC. Full variable domain (outside the CDR3, taken from reference TRBV7-8 and TRBJ2-7): GAGVSQSPRYKVAKRGQDVALRCDPISGHVSLFWYQQALGQGPEFLTYFQNEAQLDKSGLPSDRFFAERPEGSVSTLKIQRTQQEDSAVYLCASTSGTLSYEQYFGPGTRLTVT.